These T cell receptor beta chains were read from a single sample in a study of T cell responses to AZD1222 COVID-19 vaccine. Data came from immunoSEQ multiplex PCR; TCRdb stores just in-frame clones and leaves some out. There are 100,000 or so clones in the sample; around 85% occur only once, and just under 6.5% lies in the top ten. The sequences come from peripheral blood, collected on day 0 of AZD1222 vaccination. The receptors were sampled from an adult in good health. Both conserved end residues are part of each CDR3. Each record gives: clone size, D gene, V gene, J gene, CDR3 protein, CDR3 DNA. The D gene is left open where the match is weak. Rows give clone size only sometimes, using once, few, many, or a class for an expanded clone.

NA	TRBD2	TRBV5-1	TRBJ2-3	CASSPGGTRTSTDTQYF	TGCGCCAGCAGCCCCGGGGGGACTAGGACTAGCACAGATACGCAGTATTTT
NA	NA	TRBV7-3	TRBJ2-3	CASSLTGHAAADTQYF	TGTGCCAGCAGCTTAACCGGACACGCTGCGGCAGATACGCAGTATTTT
NA	TRBD2	TRBV7-9	TRBJ2-5	CASSLLSGGPFILKETQYF	TGTGCCAGCAGCTTACTAAGCGGGGGGCCATTTATCCTCAAAGAGACCCAGTACTTC
NA	NA	TRBV7-9	TRBJ2-3	CASIPLLVSTDTQYF	TGTGCCAGCATCCCTCTACTCGTTAGCACAGATACGCAGTATTTT
NA	NA	TRBV5-1	TRBJ2-2	CASSLEVGRTHTGELFF	TGCGCCAGCAGCTTGGAGGTTGGCAGGACCCACACCGGGGAGCTGTTTTTT
NA	NA	TRBV2	TRBJ2-5	CASSFRFQETQYF	TGTGCCAGCAGCTTCCGATTCCAAGAGACCCAGTACTTC
NA	TRBD1	TRBV25-1	TRBJ1-5	CASSAKGQPNQPQHF	TGTGCCAGCAGTGCAAAGGGACAGCCCAATCAGCCCCAGCATTTT
NA	TRBD1	TRBV5-1	TRBJ2-7	CASSDPTGGYEQYF	TGCGCCAGCAGCGACCCGACAGGGGGCTACGAGCAGTACTTC
few	TRBD2	TRBV7-9	TRBJ2-7	CASSSSGTSGGSDF	TGTGCCAGCAGCTCGTCCGGGACTAGCGGGGGTTCGGACTTC
NA	TRBD1	TRBV5-1	TRBJ1-2	CASSLIAGTGGASGYGYTF	TGCGCCAGCAGCCTTATCGCCGGGACAGGGGGAGCCTCGGGCTATGGCTACACCTTC
NA	NA	TRBV11-3	TRBJ1-1	CASSPRSDSNTEAFF	TGTGCCAGCAGCCCCAGATCAGATTCGAACACTGAAGCTTTCTTT
NA	TRBD1	TRBV7-9	TRBJ1-6	CASRQGVDSPLHF	TGTGCCAGCCGACAGGGAGTGGATTCACCCCTCCACTTT
NA	TRBD1	TRBV19	TRBJ1-1	CASTLGGTGTWNTEAFF	TGTGCCAGTACCCTAGGGGGGACAGGGACGTGGAACACTGAAGCTTTCTTT
NA	NA	TRBV5-4	TRBJ1-2	CASSLAPLIRQANYGYTF	TGTGCCAGCAGCTTGGCCCCGCTTATCAGACAGGCTAACTATGGCTACACCTTC
NA	TRBD2	TRBV10-3	TRBJ2-7	CAIMGGTSGFFEQYF	TGTGCCATCATGGGGGGGACTAGCGGCTTCTTCGAGCAGTACTTC
once	NA	TRBV2	TRBJ2-3	CASIASYDRYTDTQYF	TGTGCCAGCATCGCTTCCTACGACAGATACACAGATACGCAGTATTTT
NA	NA	TRBV2	TRBJ1-6	CAGHRAGNSPLHF	TGTGCCGGGCACAGGGCCGGAAATTCACCCCTCCACTTT
once	NA	TRBV10-2	TRBJ1-1	CASKGGTVNTEAFF	TGCGCCAGCAAGGGGGGGACGGTGAACACTGAAGCTTTCTTT
few	TRBD1	TRBV16	TRBJ1-4	CASSRLRTGGDATNEKLFF	TGTGCCAGCAGCCGCCTCCGGACAGGGGGTGATGCAACTAATGAAAAACTGTTTTTT
NA	NA	TRBV29-1	TRBJ2-2	CSAALRSNTGELFF	TGCAGCGCCGCTCTCAGGTCGAACACCGGGGAGCTGTTTTTT
NA	NA	TRBV7-8	TRBJ1-2	CASSFQYSEVFF	TGTGCCAGCAGCTTCCAGTACTCGGAAGTTTTCTTC
NA	NA	TRBV19	TRBJ1-1	CASSNIRGLNTEAFF	TGTGCCAGTAGTAATATACGGGGGTTGAACACTGAAGCTTTCTTT
NA	NA	TRBV11-2	TRBJ1-4	CASSLESAGGGEKLFF	TGTGCCAGCAGCTTAGAGTCCGCAGGCGGGGGTGAAAAACTGTTTTTT
NA	TRBD1	TRBV19	TRBJ2-7	CASSITGGLPNEQYF	TGTGCCAGTAGTATCACAGGGGGCCTCCCAAACGAGCAGTACTTC
few	NA	TRBV5-6	TRBJ1-6	CASSLGSSPLHF	TGTGCCAGCAGCTTGGGTAGTTCACCCCTCCACTTT
NA	TRBD1	TRBV7-9	TRBJ1-1	CASSRDRGYAEAFF	TGTGCCAGCAGCCGGGACAGGGGTTACGCTGAAGCTTTCTTT
NA	TRBD1	TRBV19	TRBJ2-7	CASSPYRSGTGGYEQYF	TGTGCCAGTAGCCCCTATAGGTCCGGGACAGGAGGCTACGAGCAGTACTTC
NA	NA	TRBV20-1	TRBJ2-3	CSATSEDTQYF	TGCAGTGCCACCTCTGAAGATACGCAGTATTTT
few	TRBD2	TRBV9	TRBJ2-7	CASSGEIAGGFSYEQYF	TGTGCCAGCAGCGGAGAAATAGCGGGAGGGTTTTCGTACGAGCAGTACTTC
NA	NA	TRBV14	TRBJ2-5	CASSHLSGTYQETQYF	TGTGCCAGCAGCCATCTCTCCGGCACGTACCAAGAGACCCAGTACTTC
NA	TRBD1	TRBV19	TRBJ2-1	CASSIVGAGGFNEQFF	TGTGCCAGTAGTATAGTAGGGGCAGGGGGCTTCAATGAGCAGTTCTTC
NA	NA	TRBV15	TRBJ1-2	CATSYRVSQGYTF	TGTGCCACCTCTTACAGAGTCTCACAGGGCTACACCTTC
NA	NA	TRBV7-9	TRBJ2-1	CASSPSVVGWDNEQFF	TGTGCCAGCAGTCCCTCGGTTGTGGGCTGGGACAATGAGCAGTTCTTC
NA	NA	TRBV5-5	TRBJ1-4	CASSLEGIVGEKLFF	TGTGCCAGCAGCTTGGAGGGGATCGTGGGTGAAAAACTGTTTTTT
NA	NA	TRBV28	TRBJ1-3	CASGLVGNTIYF	TGTGCCAGCGGGCTGGTGGGAAACACCATATATTTT
NA	NA	TRBV30	TRBJ2-4	CAWSTGTAKNIQYF	TGTGCCTGGAGTACCGGGACAGCCAAAAACATTCAGTACTTC
few	TRBD2	TRBV3-1/TRBV3-2	TRBJ2-2	CASSQDAGRSVNTGELFF	TGTGCCAGCAGCCAAGATGCCGGGAGGTCGGTTAACACCGGGGAGCTGTTTTTT
NA	NA	TRBV12-3/TRBV12-4	TRBJ1-6	CASSPGSSPLHF	TGTGCCAGCAGTCCCGGCAGTTCACCCCTCCACTTT
once	NA	TRBV12-3/TRBV12-4	TRBJ2-7	CASSLLGEQYF	TGTGCCAGCAGTTTGTTAGGCGAGCAGTACTTC
NA	TRBD2	TRBV11-2	TRBJ2-3	CASSPVISGGRTDTQYF	TGTGCCAGCAGCCCTGTTATTAGCGGGGGTCGCACAGATACGCAGTATTTT
NA	NA	TRBV5-4	TRBJ1-6	CASSPRGGLNSPLHF	TGTGCCAGCAGCCCCCGGGGGGGGCTGAATTCACCCCTCCACTTT
NA	TRBD1	TRBV9	TRBJ2-7	CASSVAPTGGAYEQYF	TGTGCCAGCAGCGTAGCCCCGACAGGGGGCGCATACGAGCAGTACTTC
NA	NA	TRBV12-5	TRBJ1-6	CASGTPTEAYNSPLHF	TGTGCTAGTGGTACCCCGACAGAGGCCTATAATTCACCCCTCCACTTT
few	TRBD1	TRBV9	TRBJ2-4	CASSGMDRSAKNIQYF	TGTGCCAGCAGCGGGATGGACAGGTCCGCCAAAAACATTCAGTACTTC
NA	NA	TRBV11-3	TRBJ2-5	CASSPPGSAQYF	TGTGCCAGCAGCCCCCCGGGTTCGGCCCAGTACTTC
NA	NA	TRBV30	TRBJ1-1	CAWSVGGGRSTEAFF	TGTGCCTGGAGTGTAGGTGGGGGGAGGTCCACTGAAGCTTTCTTT
NA	TRBD1	TRBV11-3	TRBJ2-2	CASSLGDRDTGELFF	TGTGCCAGCAGCTTAGGGGACAGGGACACCGGGGAGCTGTTTTTT
NA	TRBD1	TRBV6-6	TRBJ1-2	CASSPPGQGRYGYTF	TGTGCCAGCAGTCCCCCGGGACAGGGACGCTATGGCTACACCTTC
once	NA	TRBV6-6	TRBJ1-1	CASVGGITEAFF	TGTGCCAGCGTCGGGGGGATCACTGAAGCTTTCTTT
NA	NA	TRBV11-2	TRBJ2-7	CASSLSDGGYEQYF	TGTGCCAGCAGCTTGTCGGACGGAGGCTACGAGCAGTACTTC
NA	TRBD1	TRBV29-1	TRBJ2-3	CSVDKGATDTQYF	TGCAGCGTTGACAAGGGGGCCACAGATACGCAGTATTTT
NA	NA	TRBV6-1	TRBJ2-7	CASSEVSGVRVRVEQYF	TGTGCCAGCAGTGAAGTATCGGGCGTCAGGGTTCGGGTCGAGCAGTACTTC